The 27 T cell receptor beta chains below were found in one sample sequenced in a study of T cells after yellow fever vaccination. One entry per CDR3 protein, called by TCRdb with MiXCR from the 5' RACE reads. The sample includes some 320,000 distinct CDR3 sequences, roughly 4.3% of them seen just once. The input for sequencing was PBMCs, taken 5 days after the yellow fever booster vaccination. These receptors were collected from a man between 18 and 35 years old who received the YFV17D yellow fever vaccine.

A few counts support this clonotype. V usage is TRBV6-2 or TRBV6-3 and J usage is TRBJ1-2; perhaps TRBD1 as D (5 bases). CDR3 length: 15 residues. Germline V gene sequence: CDR1 MNHEY, CDR2 SVGEGT. V was shortened by 2 bases and J by 0 bases, with 10 bases between the two germline ends. DNA of the CDR3: TGTGCCAGCAGTTACAGGACACCTCCTAACTATGGCTACACCTTC. Protein product: CASSYRTPPNYGYTF.

This clonotype was found a few times. The chain joins TRBV7-8 to TRBJ1-5, with D uncertain. V dropped 2 bases and J dropped 2 bases, with 4 bases sitting between them. Per germline, CDR1 SGHVS and CDR2 FQNEAQ. CDR3 length equals 13 residues. The CDR3 bases are TGTGCCAGCAGCTTAATTCGCAATCAGCCCCAGCATTTT. Its protein product is CASSLIRNQPQHF.

The J gene is TRBJ2-5, the V gene TRBV6-5; D could derive from TRBD1 or TRBD2 (6 bases each). Germline values: CDR1 MNHEY, CDR2 SVGAGI. Trimming left V 2 bases short and J 5 bases short, with 21 bases between. This CDR3 is built from 17 residues. CDR3 amino acids: CASSYPTHGGAGETQYF. The CDR3 nucleotides are TGTGCCAGCAGTTACCCCACCCACGGGGGCGCAGGGGAGACCCAGTACTTC.

The gene calls are TRBV4-1 and TRBJ2-4; weak D call: TRBD2 (7 bases). The V end lost 1 base, the J end lost 7 bases, and 11 bases lay between the germline ends. The CDR3 has 14 residues. Germline assignment: CDR1 MGHRA and CDR2 YSYEKL. The CDR3 sequence: CASSQAGGSNIQYF. The CDR3 DNA follows: TGCGCCAGCAGCCAAGCGGGGGGCTCGAACATTCAGTACTTC.

The chain recombines TRBV4-1 with TRBJ1-2; D unclear. V lost 2 bases and J lost 8, with 15 bases in between. The CDR3 totals 14 residues. Germline-derived CDR1 and CDR2 are MGHRA and YSYEKL. The CDR3 region is CASSQSDRPWGYTF. DNA of the CDR3: TGCGCCAGCAGCCAATCAGATAGACCCTGGGGCTACACCTTC.

The chain links TRBV6-5 to TRBJ1-1; TRBD1 aligns across 8 bases. The CDR3 spans 15 residues. Germline V lookup: CDR1 MNHEY, CDR2 SVGAGI. Trimming at V came to 6 bases and at J to 4 bases, leaving 10 bases not matched to a gene. Here the CDR3 DNA reads TGTGCCAGCAGGACCCAGACAGGGGTCGGCACTGAAGCTTTCTTT. It is translated as CASRTQTGVGTEAFF.

The chain has TRBV7-2 and TRBJ2-5; D not certain. V lost 4 bases to trimming and J lost 5 bases, with 11 bases between them. Germline CDR1 SGHTA, CDR2 FQGNSA. This CDR3 has 13 amino acids. CDR3 in amino acids: CASSYQRVETQYF. The DNA of the CDR3 is TGTGCCAGCAGCTATCAACGGGTCGAGACCCAGTACTTC. The whole variable domain, filled in from reference TRBV7-2 and TRBJ2-5, reads GAGVSQSPSNKVTEKGKDVELRCDPISGHTALYWYRQSLGQGLEFLIYFQGNSAPDKSGLPSDRFSAERTGGSVSTLTIQRTQQEDSAVYLCASSYQRVETQYFGPGTRLLVL.

The chain links TRBV12-3 or TRBV12-4 to TRBJ1-6; no clear D gene. With 6 bases removed from V and 9 bases from J, the gap between germline ends came to 15 bases. The CDR3 is made up of 14 amino acids. The CDR3 reads CASSSTPGISPLHF. The CDR3 bases are TGTGCCAGCAGCTCTACCCCTGGGATTTCACCCCTCCACTTT.

In nucleotides, the CDR3 is TGCGCCAGCAGCCAACGGGCGCAAAGCTCCTACAATGAGCAGTTCTTC. Protein product: CASSQRAQSSYNEQFF. The chain links TRBV4-1 to TRBJ2-1; D is unclear. The CDR3 is 16 amino acids. From germline, CDR1 is MGHRA and CDR2 YSYEKL. V lost 2 bases to trimming and J lost 0 bases, with 11 bases between them.

V is TRBV3-1 and J is TRBJ1-2; D is unresolved. CDR3 length: 12 residues. CDR1 LGHDT and CDR2 YNNKEL come from the germline V gene (reference sequence). V was pared by 3 bases and J by 6 bases, with 8 bases between. The CDR3 is CASSQGSNGYTF. CDR3 sequence (DNA): TGTGCCAGCAGCCAGGGGAGTAATGGCTACACCTTC.

The sample holds a few counts of this clonotype. V is TRBV6-5 and J is TRBJ1-4; TRBD1 might be the D (5 bases). V was shortened by 2 bases and J by 1 base, with 5 bases between the two germline ends. The CDR3 loop spans 14 amino acids. Germline V gene lookup returns CDR1 MNHEY and CDR2 SVGAGI. As DNA, the CDR3 is TGTGCCAGCAGTTACACAGGAACTAATGAAAAACTGTTTTTT. Translated, it gives CASSYTGTNEKLFF.

The chain carries TRBV4-2 and TRBJ2-7; D is tentatively TRBD1 or TRBD2 (5 bases each). V lost 4 bases, J lost 2 bases, and 12 bases lay in between. CDR3 size: 14 residues. Germline V gene lookup returns CDR1 LGHNA and CDR2 YNFKEQ. DNA of the CDR3: TGTGCCAGCAGCCCACAGGTGGGGGCCTACGAGCAGTACTTC. It encodes CASSPQVGAYEQYF.

V and J are TRBV4-3 and TRBJ2-2, with 8 nucleotides matching TRBD2. Germline V gene sequence: CDR1 LGHNA, CDR2 YSLEER. The CDR3 loop spans 15 amino acids. After removal of 4 bases from V and 6 bases from J, the junction contained 7 bases not matched to a gene. In DNA form, the CDR3 reads TGCGCCAGCAGCCTGACTAGCGAGGGGGCCGGGGAGCTGTTTTTT. Translating gives CASSLTSEGAGELFF.

This clonotype was picked up one time. Written as DNA, the CDR3 is TGTGCCAGCAGTCGGACGTGGGCCTACGAGCAGTACGTC. It is translated as CASSRTWAYEQYV. The rearrangement links TRBV27 to TRBJ2-7; D is uncertain. The length of the CDR3 is 13 residues. In germline, CDR1 is MNHEY, CDR2 SMNVEV (reference sequence). V shed 5 bases and J shed 2 bases, with 10 bases lying between them.

The rearrangement joins TRBV7-3 to TRBJ2-1; possibly TRBD2 for D (5 bases). Germline V gives CDR1 SGHTA, CDR2 FQGTGA. V gave up 5 bases and J gave up 7 bases, with 12 bases separating them. The CDR3 has 13 residues. CDR3 in amino acids: CASSPRAFNEQFF. CDR3 nucleotide sequence: TGTGCCAGCAGCCCGCGGGCATTTAATGAGCAGTTCTTC.

The chain has TRBV4-1 and TRBJ1-1; D gene ambiguous. The CDR3 contains 15 residues. Germline CDR1 reads MGHRA; CDR2 reads YSYEKL. V lost 3 bases to trimming and J lost 0 bases, with 11 bases between them. This CDR3 reads CASSHSLDMNTEAFF. CDR3 DNA: TGCGCCAGCAGCCATTCCCTTGATATGAACACTGAAGCTTTCTTT.

This clonotype was counted only a few times. The rearrangement links TRBV18 to TRBJ2-1, with 9 bases that match TRBD2. The CDR3 is 16 residues long. J lost 5 bases, V lost 3 bases, and 8 bases had no gene match. Germline V gene sequence: CDR1 KGHSH, CDR2 LQKENI. The CDR3 DNA follows: TGTGCCAGCTCACCTGCGTCGCGGGGGGGCGACAATGAGCAGTTCTTC. It is translated as CASSPASRGGDNEQFF.

This clonotype occurred many times. The chain uses TRBV3-1 and TRBJ1-1; no reliable D call. From germline, CDR1 is LGHDT and CDR2 YNNKEL (reference sequence). V was clipped by 0 bases and J by 10 bases, with 9 bases between them. The CDR3 runs to 12 residues. The CDR3 spells CASSQEAQRAFF. The CDR3 nucleotides are TGTGCCAGCAGCCAAGAGGCACAGCGAGCTTTCTTT.

The chain combines TRBV5-6 with TRBJ2-7, with D hard to call. CDR1 is SGHDT, CDR2 YYEEEE, per germline. Trimming removed 4 bases at V and 4 bases at J, with 15 bases between. This CDR3 is built from 14 residues. The CDR3 here is CASSLGWSIYEQYV. The CDR3 DNA reads as TGTGCCAGCAGCCTGGGGTGGAGTATTTACGAGCAGTACGTC.

This clonotype has at least ten counts. This sequence joins TRBV6-6 and TRBJ2-4; no firm D call. The V end was cut by 5 bases, the J end by 2 bases, with 13 bases between. The CDR3 runs to 15 residues. Germline V CDR1 and CDR2: MNHNY, SVGAGI (reference sequence). CDR3 sequence reads: CASSGIGRSKNIQYF. The CDR3 DNA follows: TGTGCCAGCAGTGGGATAGGGCGATCCAAAAACATTCAGTACTTC.

The chain recombines TRBV7-2 with TRBJ1-6; D not certain. This CDR3 is built from 12 residues. V lost 5 bases, J lost 6 bases, and 5 bases lay in between. Germline loops: CDR1 SGHTA, CDR2 FQGNSA. The CDR3 region is CASSPFNSPLHF. CDR3 sequence (DNA): TGTGCCAGCAGCCCTTTTAATTCACCCCTCCACTTT.

Many counts were recorded for this clonotype. The chain joins TRBV10-3 to TRBJ2-3, with 8 bases lining up with TRBD1. V gave up 10 bases and J gave up 6 bases; unmatched junction bases: 9. Per the germline V gene, CDR1 is ENHRY and CDR2 is SYGVKD. This CDR3 spans 13 amino acids. Written as DNA, the CDR3 is TGTGCCACCTTGGGACAGGCGGCGGATACGCAGTATTTT. This codes for CATLGQAADTQYF.

Relative to its sample, this clonotype is medium-sized (0.01 to 0.1%). The CDR3 here is CASSSNGFGGYTF. CDR3 bases: TGTGCCAGCAGTTCCAATGGTTTCGGTGGCTACACCTTC. The V and J genes are TRBV12-3 or TRBV12-4 and TRBJ1-2; D ambiguous. The CDR3 is 13 residues long. The V end lost 4 bases, the J end lost 7 bases, and 13 bases lay between the germline ends.

This clonotype was counted a few times. V and J are TRBV12-3 or TRBV12-4 and TRBJ2-2; 8 bases match TRBD2. The CDR3 totals 16 residues. Trimming at V came to 5 bases and at J to 16 bases, leaving 21 bases not matched to a gene. CDR3 residues: CASSPSGTSGVARWFF. Written as DNA, the CDR3 is TGTGCCAGCAGTCCATCCGGGACTAGTGGAGTCGCCCGGTGGTTTTTT.

This clonotype was found many times. The chain joins TRBV4-1 to TRBJ2-6; TRBD1 matches 10 bases. This CDR3 is built from 18 residues. The V and J ends lost 1 base and 1 base, in that order; junction bases with no gene match: 4. Germline lookup yields CDR1 MGHRA and CDR2 YSYEKL. The CDR3 reads CASSQGRQGASGANVLTF. CDR3 DNA: TGCGCCAGCAGCCAAGGGAGACAGGGGGCATCTGGGGCCAACGTCCTGACTTTC.

This clonotype was counted at least ten times. The V gene is TRBV20-1, the J gene TRBJ1-1; D is ambiguous. The CDR3 runs 12 residues. The germline gives CDR1 DFQATT, CDR2 SNEGSKA (reference sequence). Trimming pared 4 bases from V and 6 bases from J, leaving 12 bases between. This CDR3 reads CSAMYPSPEAFF. CDR3 coding DNA: TGCAGTGCTATGTACCCCAGTCCTGAAGCTTTCTTT.

This clonotype appeared a few times. The gene calls are TRBV20-1 and TRBJ1-5, with TRBD1 matching 7 bases. The germline V gene encodes CDR1 DFQATT and CDR2 SNEGSKA (reference sequence). Germline trimming cut 6 bases from V and 8 bases from J; bases unmatched to any gene: 16. There are 15 residues in the CDR3. In DNA form, the CDR3 reads TGCAGTGCGTCTTCCGAGACAGGGTTCATTGAGCCCCAGCATTTT. It specifies CSASSETGFIEPQHF.